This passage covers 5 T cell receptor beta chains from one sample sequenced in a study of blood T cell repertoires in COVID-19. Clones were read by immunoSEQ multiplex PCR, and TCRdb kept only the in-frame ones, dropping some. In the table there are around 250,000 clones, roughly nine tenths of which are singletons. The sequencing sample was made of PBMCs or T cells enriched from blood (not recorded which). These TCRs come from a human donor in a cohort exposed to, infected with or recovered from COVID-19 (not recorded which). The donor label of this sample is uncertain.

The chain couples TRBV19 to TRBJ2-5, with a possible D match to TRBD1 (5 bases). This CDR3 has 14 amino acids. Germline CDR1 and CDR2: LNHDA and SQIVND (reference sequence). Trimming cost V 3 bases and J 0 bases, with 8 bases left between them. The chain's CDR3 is CASSIRQNQETQYF. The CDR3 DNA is TGTGCCAGTAGTATCAGACAGAACCAAGAGACCCAGTACTTC.

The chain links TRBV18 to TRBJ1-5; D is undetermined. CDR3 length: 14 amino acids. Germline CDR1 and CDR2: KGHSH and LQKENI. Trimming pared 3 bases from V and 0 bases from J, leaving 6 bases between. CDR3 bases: TGTGCCAGCTCACCTGGGCTTAGCAATCAGCCCCAGCATTTT. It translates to CASSPGLSNQPQHF.

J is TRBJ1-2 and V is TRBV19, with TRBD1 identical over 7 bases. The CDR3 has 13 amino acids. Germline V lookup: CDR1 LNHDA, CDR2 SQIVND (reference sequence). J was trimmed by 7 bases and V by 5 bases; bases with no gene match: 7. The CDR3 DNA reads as TGTGCCAGTAGTCAGGACAGGTTCCGTGGCTACACCTTC. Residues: CASSQDRFRGYTF.

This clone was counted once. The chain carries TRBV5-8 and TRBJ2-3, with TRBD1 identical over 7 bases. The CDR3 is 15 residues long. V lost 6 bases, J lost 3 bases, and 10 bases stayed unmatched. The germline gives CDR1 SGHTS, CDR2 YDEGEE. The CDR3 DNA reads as TGTGCCAGCATTCTCTGGGGACAGTTAACAGATACGCAGTATTTT. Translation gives CASILWGQLTDTQYF.

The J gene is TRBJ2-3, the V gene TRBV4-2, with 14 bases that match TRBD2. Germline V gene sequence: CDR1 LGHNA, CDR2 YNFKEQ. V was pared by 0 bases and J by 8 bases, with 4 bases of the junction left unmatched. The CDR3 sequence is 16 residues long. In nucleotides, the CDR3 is TGTGCCAGCAGCCAAGAGAAGACTAGCGGGGGGGTTACGCAGTATTTT. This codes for CASSQEKTSGGVTQYF.